This is a list of T cell receptor beta chains from one sample in a study of tumor and adjacent non-tumor tissue in lung cancer. Via MiXCR, TCRdb re-called the multiplex PCR reads, giving one row per CDR3 protein. The repertoire includes about 110,000 distinct CDR3 sequences, approximately 87% of them detected once, and about 23% sits in the top ten. Sequencing input: lung tumor tissue. These receptor sequences come from a man between 65 and 85 years old with non-small cell lung cancer. The CDR3 runs from the conserved cysteine through the conserved F or W. Fields, in order: V gene, CDR3 protein.

>TRBV29-1
CSADVVGGTEELFF
>TRBV24-1
CATSGTSAYTQYF
>TRBV29-1
CSLGREYVQYF
>TRBV11-2
CASSGSETSNEKLFF
>TRBV29-1
CTVEVAGEAQYF
>TRBV5-4
CASTLSGTVGTQYF
>TRBV11-3
CASSLRDRALNTEAFF
>TRBV20-1
CSNGGQGLSQKPQHF
>TRBV6-5
CASSYLGVTTTEQYF
>TRBV4-1
CANSLHHTPGNPDTQYF
>TRBV11-1
CTSSLFGTYTDTQYF
>TRBV29-1
CTVIASWNYEQCF
>TRBV11-2
CGNSLTPGSSTQYF
>TRBV4-2
CASSQAGQGFNEKLLF
>TRBV7-8
CASSLASSGTGGETKCF
>TRBV5-6
CASSLVGTSGGDTDMEYF
>TRBV29-1
CSHGPLYSYEQYF
>TRBV28
CASSSLRDSGVNVLTF
>TRBV7-6
CASSRHSTNEKLFF
>TRBV6-2/TRBV6-3
CASSEALRGRDGYTF